This T cell receptor (beta chain) was identified during a study of T cell responses to AZD1222 COVID-19 vaccine. To note about this clone: Its antigen is unidentified.

Findings and caveats of the study: Every sample of the repertoires postdated the peak T cell response. Donors skewed white British and female; clonal diversity was possibly underestimated. Unmutated variant regions are reportedly targeted by nearly half of spike-specific TCRs.

Per germline, CDR1 LGHDT and CDR2 YNNKEL (reference sequence). The CDR3 covers 19 residues. V was pared by 4 bases and J by 0 bases, with 15 bases of the junction left unmatched. Assay used: immunoSEQ multiplex PCR; TCRdb lists only in-frame clones, some missing. The top ten hold approximately 12% of the sample, which has 75,000 to 100,000 clones, approximately 92% seen once. The source is an adult in good health. The sequences come from peripheral blood, collected on day 0 of AZD1222 vaccination. The chain recombines TRBV3-1 (or the pseudogene TRBV3-2) with TRBJ2-5, with 9 bases lining up with TRBD2. CDR3 nucleotide sequence: TGTGCCAGCAGCCTCAGGGACAGCGGGGGGCGGATGTACCAAGAGACCCAGTACTTC. Its protein product is CASSLRDSGGRMYQETQYF.